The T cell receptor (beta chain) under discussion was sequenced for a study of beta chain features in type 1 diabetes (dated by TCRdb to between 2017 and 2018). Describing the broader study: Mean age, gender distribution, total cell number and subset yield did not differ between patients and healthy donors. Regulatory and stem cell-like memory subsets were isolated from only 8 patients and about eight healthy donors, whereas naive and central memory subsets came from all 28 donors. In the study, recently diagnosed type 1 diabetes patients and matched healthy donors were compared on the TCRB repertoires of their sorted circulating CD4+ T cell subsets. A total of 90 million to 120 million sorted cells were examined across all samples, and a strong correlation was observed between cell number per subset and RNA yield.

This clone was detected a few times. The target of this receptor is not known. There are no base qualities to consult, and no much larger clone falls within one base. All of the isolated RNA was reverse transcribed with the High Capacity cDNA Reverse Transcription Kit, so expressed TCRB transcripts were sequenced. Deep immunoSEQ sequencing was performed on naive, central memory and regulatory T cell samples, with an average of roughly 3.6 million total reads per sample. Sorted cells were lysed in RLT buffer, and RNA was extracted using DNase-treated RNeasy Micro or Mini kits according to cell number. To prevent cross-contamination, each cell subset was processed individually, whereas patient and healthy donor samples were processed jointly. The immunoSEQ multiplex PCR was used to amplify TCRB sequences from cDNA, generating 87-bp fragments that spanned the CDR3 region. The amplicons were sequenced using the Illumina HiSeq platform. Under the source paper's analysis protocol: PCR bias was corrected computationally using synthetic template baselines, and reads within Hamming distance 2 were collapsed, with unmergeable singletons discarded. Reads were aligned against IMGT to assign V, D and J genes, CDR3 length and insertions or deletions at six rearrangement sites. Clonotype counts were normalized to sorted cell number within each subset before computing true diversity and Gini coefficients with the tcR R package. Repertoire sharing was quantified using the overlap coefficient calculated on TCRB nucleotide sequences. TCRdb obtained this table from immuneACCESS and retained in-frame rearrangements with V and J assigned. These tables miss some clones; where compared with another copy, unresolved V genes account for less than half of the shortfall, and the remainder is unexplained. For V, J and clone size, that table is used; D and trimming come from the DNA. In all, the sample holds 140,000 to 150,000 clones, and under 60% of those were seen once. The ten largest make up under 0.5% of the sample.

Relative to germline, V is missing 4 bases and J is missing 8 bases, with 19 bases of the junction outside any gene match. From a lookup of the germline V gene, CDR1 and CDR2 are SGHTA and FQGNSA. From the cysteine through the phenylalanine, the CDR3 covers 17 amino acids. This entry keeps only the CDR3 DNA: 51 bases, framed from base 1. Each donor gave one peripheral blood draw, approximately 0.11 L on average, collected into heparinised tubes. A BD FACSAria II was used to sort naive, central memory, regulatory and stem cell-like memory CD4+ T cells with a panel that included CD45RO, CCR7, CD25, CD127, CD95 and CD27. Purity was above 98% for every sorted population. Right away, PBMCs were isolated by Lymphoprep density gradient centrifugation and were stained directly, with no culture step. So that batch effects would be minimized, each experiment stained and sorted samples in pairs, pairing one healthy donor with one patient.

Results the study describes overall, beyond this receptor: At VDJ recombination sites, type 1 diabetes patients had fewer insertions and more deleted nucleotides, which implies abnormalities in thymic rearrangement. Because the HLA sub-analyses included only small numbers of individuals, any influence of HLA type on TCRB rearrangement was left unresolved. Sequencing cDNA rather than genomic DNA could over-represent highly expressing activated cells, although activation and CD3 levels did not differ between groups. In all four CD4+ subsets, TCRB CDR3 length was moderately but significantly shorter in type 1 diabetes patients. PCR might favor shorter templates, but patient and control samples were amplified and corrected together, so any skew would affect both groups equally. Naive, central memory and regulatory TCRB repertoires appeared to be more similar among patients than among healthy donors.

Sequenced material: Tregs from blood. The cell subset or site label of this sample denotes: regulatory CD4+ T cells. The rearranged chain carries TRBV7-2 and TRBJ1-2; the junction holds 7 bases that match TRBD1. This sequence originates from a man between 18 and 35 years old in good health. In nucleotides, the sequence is TGTGCCAGCAGCTCAGCCCCCGGGACAGCGCTGATGAAGGGCTACACCTTC. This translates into CASSSAPGTALMKGYTF. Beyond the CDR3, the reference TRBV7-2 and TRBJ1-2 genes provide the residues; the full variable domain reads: GAGVSQSPSNKVTEKGKDVELRCDPISGHTALYWYRQSLGQGLEFLIYFQGNSAPDKSGLPSDRFSAERTGGSVSTLTIQRTQQEDSAVYLCASSSAPGTALMKGYTFGSGTRLTVV.